This T cell receptor beta chain was observed in a study of blood T cells in healthy people across ages. At the level of the study: Roughly one uniquely barcoded beta molecule per two T cells was captured. Whole-study findings and limits: Greater diversity and more naive CD4+ cells were seen in long-lived donors than in aged donors.

This clonotype was recorded a few times. The antigen is not known. The use of a sample-barcoded 5' primer and a J-beta primer mix characterized a second PCR of roughly 6 to 12 cycles. Via MiXCR, TCRdb re-called the 5' RACE reads, giving one row per CDR3 protein. The table has over 1,500,000 distinct CDR3 sequences, about two fifths seen once. Peripheral blood, about 9.8 milliliters per donor, was collected. V shed 1 base and J shed 3 bases, with 10 bases lying between them. Germline loops: CDR1 SGHVS, CDR2 FQNEAQ. The CDR3 runs to 16 residues. The TCR sequence derives from a human donor in good health. Input material: blood. This chain joins TRBV7-8 and TRBJ2-6; perhaps TRBD1 as D (5 bases). CDR3 sequence reads: CASSLGVGHGANVLTF. CDR3 in DNA: TGTGCCAGCAGCTTAGGAGTGGGGCATGGGGCCAACGTCCTGACTTTC.